The rows below give T cell receptor beta chains drawn from one sample of a study of response to subunit inactivated influenza vaccine. Using its own MiXCR run on the RT-PCR reads, TCRdb lists one record per CDR3 protein. The sample consists of about half a million distinct CDR3 sequences, approximately 7.6% of them appearing once. Sequences were derived from PBMCs from blood, sampled 23 to 25 months after vaccination. The origin of the receptors is a man between 50 and 69 years old who received an inactivated influenza vaccine. Each CDR3 is given with its conserved first and last residue. Fields, in order: clone size, V gene, CDR3 length, J gene, D gene, CDR3 protein, CDR3 DNA. D genes are given only for firm matches. Some rows have no size entry. The others give once, few or many, or a class for an expanded clone.

>-|TRBV4-3|15|TRBJ2-3|-
CASSQEILRGDTQYF
TGCGCCAGCAGCCAAGAAATCCTAAGAGGAGATACGCAGTATTTT
>few|TRBV11-2|12|TRBJ2-5|-
CASRVVKETQYF
TGTGCCAGCAGGGTCGTAAAAGAGACCCAGTACTTC
>many|TRBV2|14|TRBJ1-4|-
CASSDSIFNEKLFF
TGTGCCAGCAGTGACAGCATCTTTAATGAAAAACTGTTTTTT
>few|TRBV3-1|16|TRBJ2-7|TRBD2
CASSQELTSGAYEQYF
TGTGCCAGCAGCCAAGAATTGACTAGCGGGGCCTACGAGCAGTACTTC
>many|TRBV6-5|13|TRBJ2-5|-
CASSSRPLETQYF
TGTGCCAGCAGTTCGAGGCCGTTAGAGACCCAGTACTTC
>few|TRBV6-2/TRBV6-3|13|TRBJ1-5|TRBD1
CASRDSLIQPQHF
TGTGCCAGCCGGGACAGTCTTATTCAGCCCCAGCATTTT
>-|TRBV7-9|15|TRBJ2-7|-
CASSLSRSSTYEQYF
TGTGCCAGCAGCTTATCGCGGTCCTCAACCTACGAGCAGTACTTC
>many|TRBV10-3|13|TRBJ2-5|-
CAISESRVETQYF
TGTGCCATCAGTGAGTCGAGGGTTGAGACCCAGTACTTC
>many|TRBV5-5|15|TRBJ2-7|TRBD1
CASSSIKGAGYEQYF
TGTGCCAGCAGCTCGATCAAGGGGGCAGGATACGAGCAGTACTTC
>many|TRBV28|15|TRBJ2-1|-
CASSLFVKRDDEQFF
TGTGCCAGCAGTTTATTCGTCAAACGGGACGATGAGCAGTTCTTC
>many|TRBV10-3|15|TRBJ2-3|-
CAISEVSGPTDTQYF
TGTGCCATCAGTGAGGTTTCGGGACCCACAGATACGCAGTATTTT
>few|TRBV20-1|15|TRBJ2-3|TRBD2
CSARDGGLARDTQYF
TGCAGTGCTAGAGATGGGGGACTAGCTAGAGATACGCAGTATTTT
>many|TRBV12-3/TRBV12-4|15|TRBJ2-7|-
CASSFKGESSYEQYF
TGTGCCAGCAGTTTCAAAGGGGAGAGCTCCTACGAGCAGTACTTC
>few|TRBV29-1|15|TRBJ2-7|TRBD2
CSVTGTSGGTYEQYF
TGCAGCGTTACGGGGACTAGCGGGGGGACCTACGAGCAGTACTTC
>many|TRBV15|14|TRBJ2-1|-
CATSRSDSYNEQFF
TGTGCCACCAGCAGATCCGACAGCTACAATGAGCAGTTCTTC
>-|TRBV3-1|15|TRBJ2-3|-
CASTKELARTDTQYF
TGTGCCAGCACCAAGGAGCTGGCTCGCACAGATACGCAGTATTTT
>many|TRBV9|12|TRBJ1-1|-
CASSVGSEEAFF
TGTGCCAGCAGCGTTGGGTCTGAGGAAGCTTTCTTT
>many|TRBV12-3/TRBV12-4|13|TRBJ1-2|TRBD1
CASNQQGAYGYTF
TGTGCCAGCAATCAACAGGGGGCGTATGGCTACACCTTC
>many|TRBV20-1|15|TRBJ2-4|-
CSARVEARTPGIQYF
TGCAGTGCTAGAGTTGAGGCTCGAACGCCAGGCATTCAGTACTTC
>many|TRBV7-3|14|TRBJ2-5|-
CASSFGLFQETQYF
TGTGCCAGCAGCTTCGGACTATTCCAAGAGACCCAGTACTTC
>-|TRBV15|18|TRBJ2-1|TRBD2
CATSRDSLRTSGSLEQFF
TGTGCCACCAGCAGAGACTCACTCCGGACTAGCGGGAGTCTTGAGCAGTTCTTC
>few|TRBV18|13|TRBJ1-5|-
CASSRADNQPQHF
TGTGCCAGCTCCAGAGCAGACAATCAGCCCCAGCATTTT
>many|TRBV29-1|12|TRBJ2-7|-
CSVDVGPYEQYF
TGCAGCGTTGATGTCGGACCCTACGAGCAGTACTTC
>many|TRBV4-3|16|TRBJ2-1|TRBD2
CASSRVSSGINNEQFF
TGCGCCAGCAGCCGAGTTTCTAGCGGAATAAACAATGAGCAGTTCTTC
>few|TRBV10-1|14|TRBJ2-1|TRBD2
CASSKLAGGNEQFF
TGCGCCAGCAGTAAACTAGCGGGGGGGAATGAGCAGTTCTTC
>few|TRBV4-2|14|TRBJ1-4|TRBD1
CASSQGQGVEKLFF
TGTGCCAGCAGCCAGGGACAGGGGGTAGAAAAACTGTTTTTT
>many|TRBV7-8|15|TRBJ2-5|TRBD2
CASSLLAGNQETQYF
TGTGCCAGCAGCCTACTAGCGGGGAACCAAGAGACCCAGTACTTC
>-|TRBV7-2|14|TRBJ2-1|-
CASSLDGSTDEQFF
TGTGCCAGCAGCTTAGACGGCTCCACCGATGAGCAGTTCTTC
>few|TRBV20-1|15|TRBJ2-7|TRBD2
CSARDGRGGSYEQYF
TGCAGTGCTAGAGATGGGCGGGGGGGATCCTACGAGCAGTACTTC
>-|TRBV15|16|TRBJ2-6|-
CATSRGDSTSYNVLTF
TGTGCCACCAGCAGAGGGGACTCCACTTCGTACAACGTCCTGACTTTC
>few|TRBV19|14|TRBJ2-2|-
CASSIMGNTGELFF
TGTGCCAGTAGTATTATGGGGAACACCGGGGAGCTGTTTTTT
>few|TRBV6-1|15|TRBJ2-2|TRBD2
CAGKTSGTNTGELFF
TGTGCCGGAAAGACTAGCGGGACCAACACCGGGGAGCTGTTTTTT
>-|TRBV20-1|15|TRBJ2-2|TRBD1
CSAHNRGRNTGELFF
TGCAGTGCTCATAACAGGGGGAGGAACACCGGGGAGCTGTTTTTT
>many|TRBV10-3|14|TRBJ2-5|-
CAISEVGDQETQYF
TGTGCCATCAGTGAGGTCGGGGATCAAGAGACCCAGTACTTC
>few|TRBV3-1|14|TRBJ1-4|-
CASSQDFRSEKLFF
TGTGCCAGCAGCCAAGATTTCCGGTCTGAAAAACTGTTTTTT
>-|TRBV7-9|15|TRBJ2-6|-
CASSLVSIGANVLTF
TGTGCCAGCAGCTTAGTCAGTATTGGGGCCAACGTCCTGACTTTC
>many|TRBV5-1|16|TRBJ2-3|-
CASSLGPRGAEDTQYF
TGCGCCAGCAGCTTGGGCCCCCGGGGAGCGGAAGATACGCAGTATTTT
>few|TRBV20-1|14|TRBJ2-5|-
CSARDIIGQETQYF
TGCAGTGCTAGAGATATAATCGGGCAAGAGACCCAGTACTTC
>-|TRBV7-2|16|TRBJ2-7|TRBD2
CASSRTTSGSSYEQYF
TGTGCCAGCAGCCGAACTACTAGCGGGAGCTCCTACGAGCAGTACTTC